This T cell receptor beta chain was identified during a study of T cells in Graves' hyperthyroidism and ophthalmopathy. The study, taken as a whole, reports: The model identified upcoming ophthalmopathy a median about 7.1 months ahead of onset. Ophthalmopathy was distinguished from stable hyperthyroidism by 13 V-J signatures.

Amplified regions were TCR beta CDR3 sequences from RNA transcripts. TCR CDR3 regions were first amplified by RT-PCR with HTBI primers. MiXCR, run by TCRdb on the multiplex PCR reads, gives a single entry per CDR3 protein. The repertoire has a few hundred thousand distinct CDR3 sequences, about 13% of them found once; the top ten carry 9.2%. The V gene end was trimmed by 4 bases and the J gene end by 3 bases; junction bases not matched to a gene: 8. Germline V gene lookup returns CDR1 DFQATT and CDR2 SNEGSKA (reference sequence). The CDR3 is made up of 16 amino acids. Comments on this clonotype: The antigen is unknown.

Material: blood. The sequence derives from a young woman with Graves' hyperthyroidism. The chain joins TRBV20-1 to TRBJ2-5, with TRBD2 identical over 13 bases. CDR3 residues: CSANSGTSGAEETQYF. The DNA of the CDR3 is TGCAGTGCTAACAGCGGGACTAGCGGGGCCGAAGAGACCCAGTACTTC.